These T cell receptor beta chains were read from a single sample in a study of blood T cells in healthy people across ages. TCRdb used MiXCR to reprocess the 5' RACE reads, holding one entry per CDR3 protein. Of some 1,000,000 distinct CDR3 sequences in the sample, approximately 25% are singletons; the top ten hold around 0.75%. These sequences were also reported in another study, on T cells of mothers and their children.

The specimen was blood. The receptors were sampled from a girl aged 2-9 years in good health. Each CDR3 is given with its conserved first and last residue. Each record gives: D gene, J gene, V gene, clone size, CDR3 protein, CDR3 DNA. D genes are given only for firm matches. The size of a clone is reported for some rows only, either as once, few or many, or as a class for expanded clones.

d_call: TRBD1; j_call: TRBJ1-2; v_call: TRBV12-3/TRBV12-4; clone_size: few; cdr3_aa: CASSLTGGERGYTF; cdr3_nt: TGTGCCAGCAGCCTTACAGGGGGCGAGAGGGGCTACACCTTC
d_call: TRBD2; j_call: TRBJ2-7; v_call: TRBV6-2/TRBV6-3; clone_size: few; cdr3_aa: CASRSAGEVEQYF; cdr3_nt: TGTGCCAGCAGATCGGCGGGGGAGGTCGAGCAGTACTTC
d_call: NA; j_call: TRBJ2-5; v_call: TRBV11-2; clone_size: few; cdr3_aa: CASSDWAQETQYF; cdr3_nt: TGTGCCAGCAGCGACTGGGCACAAGAGACCCAGTACTTC
d_call: NA; j_call: TRBJ2-7; v_call: TRBV28; clone_size: few; cdr3_aa: CASSFGAHEQYF; cdr3_nt: TGTGCCAGCAGTTTTGGGGCCCACGAGCAGTACTTC
d_call: TRBD1; j_call: TRBJ1-4; v_call: TRBV10-3; clone_size: few; cdr3_aa: CAARQGDNEKLFF; cdr3_nt: TGTGCCGCCAGACAGGGCGATAATGAAAAACTGTTTTTT
d_call: NA; j_call: TRBJ1-5; v_call: TRBV19; clone_size: NA; cdr3_aa: CASSIGAHQPQHF; cdr3_nt: TGTGCCAGTAGTATCGGGGCCCATCAGCCCCAGCATTTT
d_call: NA; j_call: TRBJ2-3; v_call: TRBV4-1; clone_size: NA; cdr3_aa: CASSQVGNTDTQYF; cdr3_nt: TGCGCCAGCAGCCAAGTAGGGAACACAGATACGCAGTATTTT
d_call: NA; j_call: TRBJ2-7; v_call: TRBV15; clone_size: few; cdr3_aa: CATSRDRIVYEQYF; cdr3_nt: TGTGCCACCAGCAGAGATCGGATAGTCTACGAGCAGTACTTC
d_call: NA; j_call: TRBJ1-2; v_call: TRBV28; clone_size: few; cdr3_aa: CASSFTESGSSGYTF; cdr3_nt: TGTGCCAGCAGTTTTACAGAGAGTGGGTCTTCTGGCTACACCTTC
d_call: TRBD2; j_call: TRBJ2-5; v_call: TRBV19; clone_size: NA; cdr3_aa: CASSIQRLAGDRETQYF; cdr3_nt: TGTGCCAGTAGTATCCAACGACTAGCGGGAGACCGAGAGACCCAGTACTTC
d_call: NA; j_call: TRBJ2-1; v_call: TRBV4-3; clone_size: NA; cdr3_aa: CASSQDIGYRAFF; cdr3_nt: TGCGCCAGCAGCCAAGATATTGGGTATCGAGCGTTCTTC
d_call: NA; j_call: TRBJ1-2; v_call: TRBV9; clone_size: NA; cdr3_aa: CASSVWGTGGYTF; cdr3_nt: TGTGCCAGCAGCGTATGGGGAACGGGAGGCTACACCTTC
d_call: NA; j_call: TRBJ2-3; v_call: TRBV12-3/TRBV12-4; clone_size: NA; cdr3_aa: CASRRTSADTQYF; cdr3_nt: TGTGCCAGCAGGCGGACGTCCGCAGATACGCAGTATTTT
d_call: TRBD2; j_call: TRBJ2-3; v_call: TRBV29-1; clone_size: NA; cdr3_aa: CSGRGLADRRDTQYF; cdr3_nt: TGCAGCGGAAGGGGACTAGCGGATAGAAGAGATACGCAGTATTTT
d_call: NA; j_call: TRBJ2-3; v_call: TRBV6-5; clone_size: NA; cdr3_aa: CASSTTSRDTQYF; cdr3_nt: TGTGCCAGCAGTACAACATCGCGGGATACGCAGTATTTT
d_call: NA; j_call: TRBJ2-3; v_call: TRBV12-3/TRBV12-4; clone_size: NA; cdr3_aa: CASSRATDTQYF; cdr3_nt: TGTGCCAGCAGCCGAGCAACAGATACGCAGTATTTT
d_call: TRBD2; j_call: TRBJ2-7; v_call: TRBV29-1; clone_size: NA; cdr3_aa: CSVDGLASGSYEQYF; cdr3_nt: TGCAGCGTTGATGGGTTGGCTAGCGGATCCTACGAGCAGTACTTC
d_call: TRBD2; j_call: TRBJ2-1; v_call: TRBV2; clone_size: few; cdr3_aa: CASSEGLLAGVASYNEQFF; cdr3_nt: TGTGCCAGCAGTGAAGGTTTGCTAGCGGGGGTTGCCTCCTACAATGAGCAGTTCTTC
d_call: TRBD1; j_call: TRBJ2-7; v_call: TRBV5-6; clone_size: NA; cdr3_aa: CASSPTGLNYEQYF; cdr3_nt: TGTGCCAGCAGCCCGACAGGGTTGAACTACGAGCAGTACTTC
d_call: NA; j_call: TRBJ1-6; v_call: TRBV2; clone_size: few; cdr3_aa: CASSENTNSPLHF; cdr3_nt: TGTGCCAGCAGTGAAAACACTAATTCACCCCTCCACTTT
d_call: NA; j_call: TRBJ2-1; v_call: TRBV6-4; clone_size: NA; cdr3_aa: CASSKDSSYNEQFF; cdr3_nt: TGTGCCAGCAGTAAGGACAGTTCTTACAATGAGCAGTTCTTC
d_call: NA; j_call: TRBJ2-7; v_call: TRBV4-1; clone_size: NA; cdr3_aa: CASSQDPPGYEQYF; cdr3_nt: TGCGCCAGCAGCCAAGACCCCCCAGGGTACGAGCAGTACTTC